The sequence of this TCR beta chain was determined in a study of T cell responses to AZD1222 COVID-19 vaccine. Points on this clone: Its antigen is undetermined.

Regarding the study as a whole: In a largely white British group with more females than males, clonal diversity was possibly underestimated. Spike-specific TCR breadth and depth went up after people got two AZD1222 doses.

Germline trimming cut 5 bases from V and 4 bases from J; bases unmatched to any gene: 12. This CDR3 region has 17 residues. Germline CDR1 reads SGHTA; CDR2 reads FQGTGA. This table comes from immunoSEQ multiplex PCR, and its TCRdb copy is limited to in-frame clones, with some not included. The sample shows more than 60,000 clones, 85% to 90% of them seen only once. This TCR came from an adult in good health. V is TRBV7-3 and J is TRBJ1-4; 8 bases are shared with TRBD1. Material: peripheral blood, obtained on day 0 of AZD1222 vaccination. The DNA of the CDR3 is TGTGCCAGCAGCCCAATTCTTCCGGGACAGGATAATGAAAAACTGTTTTTT. It codes for CASSPILPGQDNEKLFF.